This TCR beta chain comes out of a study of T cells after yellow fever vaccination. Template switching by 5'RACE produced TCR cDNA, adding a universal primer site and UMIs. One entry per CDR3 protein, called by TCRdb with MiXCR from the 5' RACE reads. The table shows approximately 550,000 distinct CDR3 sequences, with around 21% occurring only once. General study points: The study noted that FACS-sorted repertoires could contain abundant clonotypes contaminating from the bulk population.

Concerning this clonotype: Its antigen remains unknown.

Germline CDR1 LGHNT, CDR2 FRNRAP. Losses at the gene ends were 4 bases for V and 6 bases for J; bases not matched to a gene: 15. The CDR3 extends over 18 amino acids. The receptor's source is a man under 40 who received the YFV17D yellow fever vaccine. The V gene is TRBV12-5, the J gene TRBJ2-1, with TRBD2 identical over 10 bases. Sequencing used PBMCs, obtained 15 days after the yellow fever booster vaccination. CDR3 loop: CASGSPPLLAGASNEQFF. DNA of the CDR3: TGTGCTAGTGGTTCCCCCCCACTGCTAGCGGGAGCGAGCAATGAGCAGTTCTTC.